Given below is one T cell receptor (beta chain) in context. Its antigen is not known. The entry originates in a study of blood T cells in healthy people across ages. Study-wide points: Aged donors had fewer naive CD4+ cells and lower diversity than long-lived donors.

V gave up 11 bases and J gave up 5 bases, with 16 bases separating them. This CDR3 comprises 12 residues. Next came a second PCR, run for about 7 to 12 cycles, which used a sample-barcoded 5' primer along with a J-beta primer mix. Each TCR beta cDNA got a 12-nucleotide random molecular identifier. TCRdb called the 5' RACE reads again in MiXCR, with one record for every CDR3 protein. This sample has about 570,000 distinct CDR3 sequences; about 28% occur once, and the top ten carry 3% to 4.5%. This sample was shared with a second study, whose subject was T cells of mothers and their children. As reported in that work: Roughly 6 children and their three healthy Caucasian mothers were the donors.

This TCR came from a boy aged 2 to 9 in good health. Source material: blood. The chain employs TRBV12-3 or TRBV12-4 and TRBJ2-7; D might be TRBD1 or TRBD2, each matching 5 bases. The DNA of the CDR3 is TGTGCCTCCCGCCAAGGGGACCACGAGCAGTACTTC. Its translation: CASRQGDHEQYF.